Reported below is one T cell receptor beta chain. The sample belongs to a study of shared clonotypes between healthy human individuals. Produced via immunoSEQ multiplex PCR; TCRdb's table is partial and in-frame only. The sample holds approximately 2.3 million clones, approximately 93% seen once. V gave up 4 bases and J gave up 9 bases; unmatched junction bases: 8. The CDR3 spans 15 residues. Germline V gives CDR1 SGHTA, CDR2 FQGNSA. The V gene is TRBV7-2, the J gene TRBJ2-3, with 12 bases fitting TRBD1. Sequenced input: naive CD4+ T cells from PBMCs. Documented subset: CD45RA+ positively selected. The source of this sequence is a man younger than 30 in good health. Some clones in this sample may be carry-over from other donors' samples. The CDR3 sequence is CASSSGQGAPGTQYF. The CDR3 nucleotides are TGTGCCAGCAGCTCGGGACAGGGGGCCCCCGGAACGCAGTATTTT.